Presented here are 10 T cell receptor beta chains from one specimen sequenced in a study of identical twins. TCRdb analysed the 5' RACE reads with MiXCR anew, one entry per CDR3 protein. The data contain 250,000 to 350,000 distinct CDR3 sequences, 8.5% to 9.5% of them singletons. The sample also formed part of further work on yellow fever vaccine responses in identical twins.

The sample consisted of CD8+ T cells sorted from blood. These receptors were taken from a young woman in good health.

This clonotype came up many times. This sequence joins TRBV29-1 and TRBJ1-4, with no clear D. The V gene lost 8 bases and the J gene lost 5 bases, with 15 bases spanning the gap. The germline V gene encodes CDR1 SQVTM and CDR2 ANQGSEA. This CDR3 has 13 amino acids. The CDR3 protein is CSISTSDNEKLFF. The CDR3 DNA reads TGCAGCATCTCGACATCCGACAATGAAAAACTGTTTTTT.

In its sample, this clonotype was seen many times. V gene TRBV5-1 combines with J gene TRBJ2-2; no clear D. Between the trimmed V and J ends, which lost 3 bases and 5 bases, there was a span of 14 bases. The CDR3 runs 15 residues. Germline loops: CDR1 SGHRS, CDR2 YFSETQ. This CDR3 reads CASSSTLAGTGELFF. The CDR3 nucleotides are TGCGCCAGCAGCTCCACCTTGGCTGGAACCGGGGAGCTGTTTTTT.

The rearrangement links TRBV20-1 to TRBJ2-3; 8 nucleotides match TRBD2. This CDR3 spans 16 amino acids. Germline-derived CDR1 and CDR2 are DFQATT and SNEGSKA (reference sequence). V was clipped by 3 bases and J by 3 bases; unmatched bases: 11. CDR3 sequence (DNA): TGCAGTGCTAGCTTACTAGCGGCAGTACGGACAGATACGCAGTATTTT. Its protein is CSASLLAAVRTDTQYF.

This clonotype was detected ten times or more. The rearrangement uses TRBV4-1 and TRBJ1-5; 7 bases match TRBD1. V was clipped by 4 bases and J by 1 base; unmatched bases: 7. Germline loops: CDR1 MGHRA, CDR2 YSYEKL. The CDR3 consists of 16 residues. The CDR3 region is CASSLPGGGSNQPQHF. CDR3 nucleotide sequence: TGCGCCAGCAGCCTCCCGGGAGGGGGCAGCAATCAGCCCCAGCATTTT.

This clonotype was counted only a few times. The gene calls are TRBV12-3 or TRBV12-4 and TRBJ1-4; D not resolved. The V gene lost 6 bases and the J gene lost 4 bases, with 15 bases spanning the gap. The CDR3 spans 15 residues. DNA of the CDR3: TGTGCCAGCAGCTCCGAATCCTATATTAATGAAAAACTGTTTTTT. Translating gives CASSSESYINEKLFF.

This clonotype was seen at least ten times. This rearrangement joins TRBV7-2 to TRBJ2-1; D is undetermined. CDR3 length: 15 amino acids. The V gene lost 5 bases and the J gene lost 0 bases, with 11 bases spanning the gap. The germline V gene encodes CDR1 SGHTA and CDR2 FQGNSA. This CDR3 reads CASSPPEISYNEQFF. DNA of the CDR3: TGTGCCAGCAGCCCCCCAGAGATCTCCTACAATGAGCAGTTCTTC.

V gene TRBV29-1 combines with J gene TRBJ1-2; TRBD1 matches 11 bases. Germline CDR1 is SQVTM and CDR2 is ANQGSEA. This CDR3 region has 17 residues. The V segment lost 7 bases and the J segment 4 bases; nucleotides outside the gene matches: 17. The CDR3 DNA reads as TGCAGCGCTGGCCCCGGACAGGGGGCCAGGGAAAGCTATGGCTACACCTTC. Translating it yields CSAGPGQGARESYGYTF.

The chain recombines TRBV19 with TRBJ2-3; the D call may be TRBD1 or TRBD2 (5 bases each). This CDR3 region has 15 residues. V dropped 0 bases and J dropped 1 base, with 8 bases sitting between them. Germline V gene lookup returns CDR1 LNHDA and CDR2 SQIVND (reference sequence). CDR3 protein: CASSIEGDGTDTQYF. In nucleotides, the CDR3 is TGTGCCAGTAGTATAGAAGGGGACGGCACAGATACGCAGTATTTT.

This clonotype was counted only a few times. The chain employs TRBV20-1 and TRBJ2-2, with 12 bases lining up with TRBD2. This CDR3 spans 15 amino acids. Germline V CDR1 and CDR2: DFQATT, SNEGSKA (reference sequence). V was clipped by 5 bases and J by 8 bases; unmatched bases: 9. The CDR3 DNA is TGCAGTGCTCCCGGGGGACTAGCGGGTTCGGGGGAGCTGTTTTTT. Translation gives CSAPGGLAGSGELFF.

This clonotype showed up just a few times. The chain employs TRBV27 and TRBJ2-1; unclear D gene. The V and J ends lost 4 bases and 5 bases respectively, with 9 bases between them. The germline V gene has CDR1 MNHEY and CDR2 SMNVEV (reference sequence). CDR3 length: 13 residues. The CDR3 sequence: CASSSYLNNEQFF. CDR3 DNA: TGTGCCAGCAGTTCCTACTTAAACAATGAGCAGTTCTTC.